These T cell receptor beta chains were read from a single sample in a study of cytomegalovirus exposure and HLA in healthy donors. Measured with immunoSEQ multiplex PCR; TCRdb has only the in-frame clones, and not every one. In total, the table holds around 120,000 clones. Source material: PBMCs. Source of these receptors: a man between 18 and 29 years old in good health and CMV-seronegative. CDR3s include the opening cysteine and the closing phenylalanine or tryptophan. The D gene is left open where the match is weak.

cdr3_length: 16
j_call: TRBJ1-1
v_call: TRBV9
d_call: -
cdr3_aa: CASSVLGSTDTSRAFF
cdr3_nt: TGTGCCAGCAGCGTCCTAGGATCGACTGATACTAGTAGGGCTTTCTTT

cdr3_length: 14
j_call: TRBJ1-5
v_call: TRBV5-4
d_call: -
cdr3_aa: CASSLTPGNQPQHF
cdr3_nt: TGTGCCAGCAGCTTGACCCCCGGTAATCAGCCCCAGCATTTT

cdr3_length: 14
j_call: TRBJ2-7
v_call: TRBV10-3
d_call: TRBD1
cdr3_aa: CAISEDRVSNEQYF
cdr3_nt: TGTGCCATCAGTGAGGACAGGGTTTCTAACGAGCAGTACTTC

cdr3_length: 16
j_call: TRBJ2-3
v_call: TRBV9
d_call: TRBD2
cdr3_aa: CASSLGLAGFSDTQYF
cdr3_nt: TGTGCCAGCAGCTTGGGACTAGCGGGATTCTCAGATACGCAGTATTTT

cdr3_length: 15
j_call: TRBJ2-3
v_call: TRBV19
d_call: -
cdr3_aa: CASSIDLDPPRGQYF
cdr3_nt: TGTGCCAGTAGTATAGATCTTGACCCTCCCCGCGGGCAGTATTTT

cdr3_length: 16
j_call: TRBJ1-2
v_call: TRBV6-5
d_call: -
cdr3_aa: CASSFSVLGGTRGYTF
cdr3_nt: TGTGCCAGCAGTTTCTCGGTGTTGGGGGGGACCCGTGGCTACACCTTC

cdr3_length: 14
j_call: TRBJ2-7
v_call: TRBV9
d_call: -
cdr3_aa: CASSPSGGPYEQYF
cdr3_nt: TGTGCCAGCAGCCCCTCCGGGGGGCCCTACGAGCAGTACTTC

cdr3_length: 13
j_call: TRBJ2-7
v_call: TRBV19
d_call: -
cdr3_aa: CASSTGNSYEQYF
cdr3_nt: TGTGCCAGTAGTACAGGGAACTCCTACGAGCAGTACTTC

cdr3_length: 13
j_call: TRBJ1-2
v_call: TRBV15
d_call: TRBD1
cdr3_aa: CATRGTGGYGYTF
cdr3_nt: TGTGCCACCAGGGGGACAGGGGGCTATGGCTACACCTTC

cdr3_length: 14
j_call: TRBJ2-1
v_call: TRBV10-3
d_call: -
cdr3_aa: CAISERGLINEQFF
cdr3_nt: TGTGCCATCAGTGAGCGTGGACTGATCAATGAGCAGTTCTTC

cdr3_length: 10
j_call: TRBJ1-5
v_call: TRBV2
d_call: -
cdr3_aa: CASRGWAQHF
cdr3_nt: TGTGCCAGCAGAGGATGGGCTCAGCATTTT